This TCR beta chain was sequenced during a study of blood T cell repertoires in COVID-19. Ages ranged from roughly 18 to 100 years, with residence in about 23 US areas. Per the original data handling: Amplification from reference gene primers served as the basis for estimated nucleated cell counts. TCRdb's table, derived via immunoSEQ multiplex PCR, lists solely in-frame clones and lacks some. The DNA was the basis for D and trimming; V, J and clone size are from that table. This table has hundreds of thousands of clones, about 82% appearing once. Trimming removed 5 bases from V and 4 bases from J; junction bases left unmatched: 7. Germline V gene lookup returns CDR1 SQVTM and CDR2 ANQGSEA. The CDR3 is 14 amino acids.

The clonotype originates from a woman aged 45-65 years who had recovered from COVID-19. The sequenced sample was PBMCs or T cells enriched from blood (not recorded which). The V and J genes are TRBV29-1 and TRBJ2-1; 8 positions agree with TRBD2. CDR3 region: CSVSGTRLYNEQFF. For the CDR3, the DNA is TGCAGCGTTTCCGGGACTAGATTATACAATGAGCAGTTCTTC.